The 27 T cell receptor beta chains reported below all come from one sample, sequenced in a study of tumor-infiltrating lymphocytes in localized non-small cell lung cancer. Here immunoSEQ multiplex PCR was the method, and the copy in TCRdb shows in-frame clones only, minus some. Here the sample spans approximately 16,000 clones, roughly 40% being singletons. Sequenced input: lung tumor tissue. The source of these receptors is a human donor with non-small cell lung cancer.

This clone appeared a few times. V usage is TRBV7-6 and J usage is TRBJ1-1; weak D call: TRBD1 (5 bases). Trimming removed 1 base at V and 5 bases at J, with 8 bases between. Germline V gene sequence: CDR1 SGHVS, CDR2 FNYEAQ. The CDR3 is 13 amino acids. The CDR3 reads CASSLGGVTEAFF. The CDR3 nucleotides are TGTGCCAGCAGCTTAGGAGGGGTAACTGAAGCTTTCTTT.

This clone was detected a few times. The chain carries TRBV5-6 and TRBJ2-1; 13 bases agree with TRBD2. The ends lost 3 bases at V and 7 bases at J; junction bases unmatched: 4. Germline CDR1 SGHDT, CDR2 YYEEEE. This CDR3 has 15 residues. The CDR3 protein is CASSSLTSGGNEQFF. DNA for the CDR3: TGTGCCAGCAGCTCGCTGACTAGCGGGGGGAATGAGCAGTTCTTC.

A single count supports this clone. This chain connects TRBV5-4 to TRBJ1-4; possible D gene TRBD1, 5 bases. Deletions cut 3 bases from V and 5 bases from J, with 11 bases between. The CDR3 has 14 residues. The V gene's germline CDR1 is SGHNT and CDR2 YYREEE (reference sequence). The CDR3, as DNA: TGTGCCAGCAGCTCGCAAGGGACGAATGAAAAACTGTTTTTT. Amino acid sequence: CASSSQGTNEKLFF.

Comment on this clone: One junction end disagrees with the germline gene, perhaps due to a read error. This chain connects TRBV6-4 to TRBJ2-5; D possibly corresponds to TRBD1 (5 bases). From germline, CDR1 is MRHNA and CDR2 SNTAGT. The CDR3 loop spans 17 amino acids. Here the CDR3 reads CASSYSISQGGQETQYF. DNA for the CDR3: TGTGCCAGCAGTTACTCGATAAGCCAGGGTGGCCAAGAGACCCAGTACTTC.

This chain's CDR3 is CASSGGFTEAFF. As DNA, the CDR3 is TGTGCCAGCAGTGGGGGGTTTACTGAAGCTTTCTTT. The rearrangement uses TRBV2 and TRBJ1-1; D possibly corresponds to TRBD1 (5 bases). Trimming took off 4 bases at V and 5 bases at J, with 8 bases between the two ends. This CDR3 contains 12 residues. Per the germline V gene, CDR1 is SNHLY and CDR2 is FYNNEI.

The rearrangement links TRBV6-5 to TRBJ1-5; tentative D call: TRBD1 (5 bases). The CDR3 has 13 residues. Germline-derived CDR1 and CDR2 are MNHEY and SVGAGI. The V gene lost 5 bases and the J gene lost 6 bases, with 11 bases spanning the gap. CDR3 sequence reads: CASSVGGTQPQHF. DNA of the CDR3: TGTGCCAGCAGTGTGGGGGGGACTCAGCCCCAGCATTTT.

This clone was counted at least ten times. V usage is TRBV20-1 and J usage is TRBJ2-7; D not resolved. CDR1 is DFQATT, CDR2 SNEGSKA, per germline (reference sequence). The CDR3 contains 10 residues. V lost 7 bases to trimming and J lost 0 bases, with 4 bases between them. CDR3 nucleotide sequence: TGCAGTGACAACTCCTACGAGCAGTACTTC. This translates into CSDNSYEQYF.

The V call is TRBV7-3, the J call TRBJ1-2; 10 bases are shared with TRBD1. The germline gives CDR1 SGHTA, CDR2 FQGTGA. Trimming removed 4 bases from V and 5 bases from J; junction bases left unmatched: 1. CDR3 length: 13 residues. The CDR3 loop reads CASSWGQGYGYTF. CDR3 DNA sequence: TGTGCCAGCAGCTGGGGACAGGGGTATGGCTACACCTTC.

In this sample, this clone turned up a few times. This chain's CDR3 is CASSVVTGRGEAFF. DNA for the CDR3: TGTGCCAGCAGCGTGGTGACAGGACGAGGTGAAGCTTTCTTT. The J gene is TRBJ1-1, the V gene TRBV9; the D gene is possibly TRBD1 (6 bases). The CDR3 totals 14 residues. The V gene lost 2 bases and the J gene lost 7 bases, with 15 bases spanning the gap. Per the germline V gene, CDR1 is SGDLS and CDR2 is YYNGEE.

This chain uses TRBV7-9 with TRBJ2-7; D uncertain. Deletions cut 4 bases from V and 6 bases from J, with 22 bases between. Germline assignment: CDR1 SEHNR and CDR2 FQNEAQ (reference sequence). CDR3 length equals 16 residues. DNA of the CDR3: TGTGCCAGCAGCTCCTCATTAGAGGCCATCGTTCGCGAGCAGTACTTC. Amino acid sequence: CASSSSLEAIVREQYF.

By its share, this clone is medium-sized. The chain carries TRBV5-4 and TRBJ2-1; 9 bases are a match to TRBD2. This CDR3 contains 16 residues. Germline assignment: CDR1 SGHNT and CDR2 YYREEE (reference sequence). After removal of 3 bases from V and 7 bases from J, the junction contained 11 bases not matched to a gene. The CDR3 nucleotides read TGTGCCAGCAGCTCTCCCCTCGGCGGGGGGGGAAATGAGCAGTTCTTC. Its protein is CASSSPLGGGGNEQFF.

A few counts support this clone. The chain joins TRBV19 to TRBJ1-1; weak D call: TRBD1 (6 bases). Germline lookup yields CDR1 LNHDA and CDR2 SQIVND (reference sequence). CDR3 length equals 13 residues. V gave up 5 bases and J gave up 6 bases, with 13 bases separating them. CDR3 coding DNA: TGTGCCAGTAGTGGGACCAGGGGCTCTGAAGCTTTCTTT. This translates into CASSGTRGSEAFF.

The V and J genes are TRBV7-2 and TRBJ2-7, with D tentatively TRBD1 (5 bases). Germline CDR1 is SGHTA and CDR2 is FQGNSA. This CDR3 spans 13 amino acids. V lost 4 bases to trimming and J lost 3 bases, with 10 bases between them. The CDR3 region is CASSSNRGYEQYF. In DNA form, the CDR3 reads TGTGCCAGCAGCTCAAATAGGGGCTACGAGCAGTACTTC.

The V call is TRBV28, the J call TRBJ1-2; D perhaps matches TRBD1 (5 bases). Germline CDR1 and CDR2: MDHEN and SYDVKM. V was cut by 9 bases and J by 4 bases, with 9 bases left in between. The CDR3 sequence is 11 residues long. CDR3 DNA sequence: TGTGCCAGACAGGCTCTCTATGGCTACACCTTC. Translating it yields CARQALYGYTF.

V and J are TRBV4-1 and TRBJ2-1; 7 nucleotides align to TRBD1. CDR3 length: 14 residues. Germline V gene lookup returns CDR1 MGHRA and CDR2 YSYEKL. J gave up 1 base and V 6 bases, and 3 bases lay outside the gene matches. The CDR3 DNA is TGCGCCAGCAGACAGGGGTCGTCCTACAATGAGCAGTTCTTC. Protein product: CASRQGSSYNEQFF.

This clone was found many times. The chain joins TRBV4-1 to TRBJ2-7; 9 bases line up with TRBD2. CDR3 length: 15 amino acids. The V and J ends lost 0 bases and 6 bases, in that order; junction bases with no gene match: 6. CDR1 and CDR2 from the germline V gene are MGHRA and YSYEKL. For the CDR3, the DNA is TGCGCCAGCAGCCAAGATGGGGGGACTAGCAGCGAGCAGTACTTC. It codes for CASSQDGGTSSEQYF.

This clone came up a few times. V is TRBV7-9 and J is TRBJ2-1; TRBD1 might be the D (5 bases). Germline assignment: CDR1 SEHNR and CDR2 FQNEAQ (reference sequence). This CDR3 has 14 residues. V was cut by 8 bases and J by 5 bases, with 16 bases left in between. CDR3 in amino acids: CASSPLGHNNEQFF. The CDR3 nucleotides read TGTGCCAGCTCCCCCCTGGGGCACAACAATGAGCAGTTCTTC.

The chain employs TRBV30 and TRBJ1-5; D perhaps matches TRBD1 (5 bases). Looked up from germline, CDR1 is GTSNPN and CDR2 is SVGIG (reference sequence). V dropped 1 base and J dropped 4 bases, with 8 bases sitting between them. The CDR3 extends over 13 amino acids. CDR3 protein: CAWSAGPNQPQHF. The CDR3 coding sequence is TGTGCCTGGAGTGCGGGACCGAATCAGCCCCAGCATTTT.

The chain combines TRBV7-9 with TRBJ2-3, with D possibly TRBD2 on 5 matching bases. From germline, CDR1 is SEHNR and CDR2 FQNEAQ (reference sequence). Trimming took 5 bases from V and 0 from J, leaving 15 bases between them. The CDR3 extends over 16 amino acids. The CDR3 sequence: CASSPYREQSTDTQYF. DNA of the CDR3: TGTGCCAGCAGCCCATACCGGGAACAAAGCACAGATACGCAGTATTTT.

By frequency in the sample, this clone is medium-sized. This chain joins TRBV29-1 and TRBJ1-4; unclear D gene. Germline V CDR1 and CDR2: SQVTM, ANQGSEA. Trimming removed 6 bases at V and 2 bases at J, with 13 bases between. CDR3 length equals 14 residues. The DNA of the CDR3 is TGCAGCGTCGGAACGGCCGGGACTAATGAAAAACTGTTTTTT. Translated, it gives CSVGTAGTNEKLFF.

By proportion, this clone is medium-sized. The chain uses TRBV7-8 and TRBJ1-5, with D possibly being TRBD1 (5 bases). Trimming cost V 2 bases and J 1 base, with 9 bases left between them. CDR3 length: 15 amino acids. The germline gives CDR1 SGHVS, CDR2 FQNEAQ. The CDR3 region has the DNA TGTGCCAGCAGCTTATTGGAGGGGAGCAATCAGCCCCAGCATTTT. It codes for CASSLLEGSNQPQHF. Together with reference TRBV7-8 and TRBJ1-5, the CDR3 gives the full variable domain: GAGVSQSPRYKVAKRGQDVALRCDPISGHVSLFWYQQALGQGPEFLTYFQNEAQLDKSGLPSDRFFAERPEGSVSTLKIQRTQQEDSAVYLCASSLLEGSNQPQHFGDGTRLSIL.

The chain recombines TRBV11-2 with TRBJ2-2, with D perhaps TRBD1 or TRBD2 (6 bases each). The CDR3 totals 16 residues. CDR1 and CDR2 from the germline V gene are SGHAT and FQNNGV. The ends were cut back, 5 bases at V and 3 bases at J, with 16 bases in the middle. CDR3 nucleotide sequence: TGTGCCAGCAGCGCCCGGGGGCAGGGTCACACCGGGGAGCTGTTTTTT. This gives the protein CASSARGQGHTGELFF.

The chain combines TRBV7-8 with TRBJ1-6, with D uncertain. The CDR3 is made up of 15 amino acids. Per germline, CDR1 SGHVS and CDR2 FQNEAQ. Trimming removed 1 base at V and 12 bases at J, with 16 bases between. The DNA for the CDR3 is TGTGCCAGCAGCTTAGTCTTGGGCGCCTTAGAACCCCTCCACTTT. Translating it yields CASSLVLGALEPLHF.

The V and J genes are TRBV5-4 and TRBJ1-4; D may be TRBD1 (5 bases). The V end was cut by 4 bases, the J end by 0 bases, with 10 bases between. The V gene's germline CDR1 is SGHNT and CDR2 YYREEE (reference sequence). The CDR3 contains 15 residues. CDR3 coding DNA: TGTGCCAGCAGCCCCGGGACGGCAACTAATGAAAAACTGTTTTTT. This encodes CASSPGTATNEKLFF.

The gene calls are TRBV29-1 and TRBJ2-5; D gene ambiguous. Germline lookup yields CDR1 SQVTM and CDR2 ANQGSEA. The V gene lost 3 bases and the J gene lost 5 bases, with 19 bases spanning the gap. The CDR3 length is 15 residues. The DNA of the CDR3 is TGCAGCGTTGACCCCCTTAGGATGCATGAGGAGACCCAGTACTTC. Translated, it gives CSVDPLRMHEETQYF. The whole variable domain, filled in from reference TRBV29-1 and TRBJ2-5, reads SAVISQKPSRDICQRGTSLTIQCQVDSQVTMMFWYRQQPGQSLTLIATANQGSEATYESGFVIDKFPISRPNLTFSTLTVSNMSPEDSSIYLCSVDPLRMHEETQYFGPGTRLLVL.

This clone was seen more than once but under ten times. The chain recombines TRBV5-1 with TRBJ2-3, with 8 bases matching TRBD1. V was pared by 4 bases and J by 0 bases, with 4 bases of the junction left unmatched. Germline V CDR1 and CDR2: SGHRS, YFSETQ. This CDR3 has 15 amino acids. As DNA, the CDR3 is TGCGCCAGCAGCCATCGACAGGGGAGCACAGATACGCAGTATTTT. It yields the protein CASSHRQGSTDTQYF.

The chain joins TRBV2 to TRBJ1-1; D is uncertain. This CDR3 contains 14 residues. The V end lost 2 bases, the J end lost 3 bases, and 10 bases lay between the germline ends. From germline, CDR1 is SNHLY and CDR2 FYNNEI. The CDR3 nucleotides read TGTGCCAGCAGTGAAAACGATGGGCACACTGAAGCTTTCTTT. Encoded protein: CASSENDGHTEAFF.